Detailed here is one TCR beta chain. The CDR3 runs 13 residues. The V and J ends lost 6 bases and 4 bases respectively, with 13 bases between them. Per the germline V gene, CDR1 is SGHTA and CDR2 is FQGNSA. Source study methods: Cell counts per sample came from amplifying reference gene primers. Method: immunoSEQ multiplex PCR; TCRdb's copy keeps in-frame clones and lacks some. V, J and clone size were drawn from that table, and D and trimming were deduced from the DNA. Among 300,000 to 350,000 clones, roughly 90% were seen once, and the ten largest hold 5.5% to 7.5%. This specimen comes from a study of blood T cell repertoires in COVID-19. Study in general: Specimens from acute and convalescent COVID-19 originated in the United States, Italy and Spain.

The receptor was derived from a woman between 65 and 79 years old with COVID-19, enrolled during active disease. Sequenced input: peripheral blood. The chain has TRBV7-2 and TRBJ2-7; D gene unclear. The DNA of the CDR3 is TGTGCCAGCAGTCCTCTCAACACATACGAGCAGTACTTC. Translation gives CASSPLNTYEQYF.